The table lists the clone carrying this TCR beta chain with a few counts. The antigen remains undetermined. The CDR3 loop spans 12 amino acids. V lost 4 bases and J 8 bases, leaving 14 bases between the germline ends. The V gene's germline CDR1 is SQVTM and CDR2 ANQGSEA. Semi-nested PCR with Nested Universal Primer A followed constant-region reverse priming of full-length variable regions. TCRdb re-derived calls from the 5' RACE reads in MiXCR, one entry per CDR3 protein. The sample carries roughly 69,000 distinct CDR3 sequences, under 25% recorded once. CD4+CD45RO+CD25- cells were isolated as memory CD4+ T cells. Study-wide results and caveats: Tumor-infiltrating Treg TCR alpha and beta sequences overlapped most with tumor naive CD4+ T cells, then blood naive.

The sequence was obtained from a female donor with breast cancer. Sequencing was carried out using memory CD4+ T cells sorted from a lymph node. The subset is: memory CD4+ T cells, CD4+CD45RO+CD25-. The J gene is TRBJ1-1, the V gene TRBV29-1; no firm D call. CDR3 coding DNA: TGCAGCGTTGCGGAACGAGGAGAGGAAGCTTTCTTT. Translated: CSVAERGEEAFF. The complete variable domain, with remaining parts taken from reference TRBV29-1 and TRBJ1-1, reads SAVISQKPSRDICQRGTSLTIQCQVDSQVTMMFWYRQQPGQSLTLIATANQGSEATYESGFVIDKFPISRPNLTFSTLTVSNMSPEDSSIYLCSVAERGEEAFFGQGTRLTVV.